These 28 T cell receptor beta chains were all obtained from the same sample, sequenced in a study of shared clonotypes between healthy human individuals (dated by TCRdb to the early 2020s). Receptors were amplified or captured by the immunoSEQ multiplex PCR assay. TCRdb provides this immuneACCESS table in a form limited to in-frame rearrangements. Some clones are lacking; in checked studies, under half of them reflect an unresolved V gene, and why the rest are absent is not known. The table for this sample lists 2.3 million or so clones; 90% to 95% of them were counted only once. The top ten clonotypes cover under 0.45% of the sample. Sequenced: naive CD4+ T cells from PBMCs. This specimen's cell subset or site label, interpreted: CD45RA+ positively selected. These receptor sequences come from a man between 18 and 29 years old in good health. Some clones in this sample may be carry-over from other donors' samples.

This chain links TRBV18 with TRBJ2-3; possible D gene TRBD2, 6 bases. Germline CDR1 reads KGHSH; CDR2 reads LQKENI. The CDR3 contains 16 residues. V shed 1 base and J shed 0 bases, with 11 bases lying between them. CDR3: CASSPLGRESTDTQYF. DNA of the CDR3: TGTGCCAGCTCACCACTCGGCCGGGAGAGCACAGATACGCAGTATTTT.

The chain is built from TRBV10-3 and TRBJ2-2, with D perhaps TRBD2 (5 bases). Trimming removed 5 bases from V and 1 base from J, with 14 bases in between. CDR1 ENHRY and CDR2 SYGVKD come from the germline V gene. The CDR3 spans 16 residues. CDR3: CAISKMSGGNTGELFF. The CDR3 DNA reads TGTGCCATCAGTAAGATGAGCGGAGGGAACACCGGGGAGCTGTTTTTT.

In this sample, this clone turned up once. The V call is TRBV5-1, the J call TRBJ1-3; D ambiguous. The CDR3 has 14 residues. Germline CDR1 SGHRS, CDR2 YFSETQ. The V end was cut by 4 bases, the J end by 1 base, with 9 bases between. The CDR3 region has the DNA TGCGCCAGCAGCCCTGACATATCTGGAAACACCATATATTTT. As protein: CASSPDISGNTIYF.

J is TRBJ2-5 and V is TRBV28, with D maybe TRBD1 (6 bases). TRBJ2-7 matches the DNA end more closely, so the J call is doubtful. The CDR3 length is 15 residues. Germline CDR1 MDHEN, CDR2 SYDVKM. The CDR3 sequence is CASSVPNRASYEQYF. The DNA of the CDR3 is TGTGCCAGCAGCGTTCCGAACAGGGCCTCCTACGAGCAGTACTTC.

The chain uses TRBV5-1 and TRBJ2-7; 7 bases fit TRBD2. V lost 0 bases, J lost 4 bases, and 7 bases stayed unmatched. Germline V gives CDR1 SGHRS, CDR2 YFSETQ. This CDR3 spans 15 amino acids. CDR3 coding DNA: TGCGCCAGCAGCTTGGAGTCGGGCGGGAGATACGAGCAGTACTTC. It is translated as CASSLESGGRYEQYF.

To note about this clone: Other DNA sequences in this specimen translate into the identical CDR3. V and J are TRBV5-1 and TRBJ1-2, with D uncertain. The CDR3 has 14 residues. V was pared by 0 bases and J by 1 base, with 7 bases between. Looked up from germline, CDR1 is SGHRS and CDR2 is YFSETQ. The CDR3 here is CASSLATDNYGYTF. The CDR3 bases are TGCGCCAGCAGCTTGGCAACAGATAACTATGGCTACACCTTC.

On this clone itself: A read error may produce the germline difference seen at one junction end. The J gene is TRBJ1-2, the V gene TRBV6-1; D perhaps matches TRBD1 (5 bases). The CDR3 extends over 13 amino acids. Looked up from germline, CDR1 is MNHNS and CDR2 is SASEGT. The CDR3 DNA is TGTGCCGGCAGGGAGGGACTCGCCTATGGCTACACCTTC. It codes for CAGREGLAYGYTF.

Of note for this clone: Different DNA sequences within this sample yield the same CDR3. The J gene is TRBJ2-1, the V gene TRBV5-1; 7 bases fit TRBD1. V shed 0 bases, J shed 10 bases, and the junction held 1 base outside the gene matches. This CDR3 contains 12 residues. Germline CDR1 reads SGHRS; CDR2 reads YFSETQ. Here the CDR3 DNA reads TGCGCCAGCAGCTTGGAAGGGGGCGAGCAGTTCTTC. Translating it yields CASSLEGGEQFF. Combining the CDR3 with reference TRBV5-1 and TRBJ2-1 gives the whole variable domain KAGVTQTPRYLIKTRGQQVTLSCSPISGHRSVSWYQQTPGQGLQFLFEYFSETQRNKGNFPGRFSGRQFSNSRSEMNVSTLELGDSALYLCASSLEGGEQFFGPGTRLTVL.

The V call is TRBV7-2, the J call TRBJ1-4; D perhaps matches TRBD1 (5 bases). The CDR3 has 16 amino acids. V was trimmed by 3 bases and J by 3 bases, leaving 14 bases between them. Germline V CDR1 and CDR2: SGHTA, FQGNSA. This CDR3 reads CASSLQDRGANEKLFF. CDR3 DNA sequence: TGTGCCAGCAGCTTGCAAGACCGGGGGGCTAATGAAAAACTGTTTTTT.

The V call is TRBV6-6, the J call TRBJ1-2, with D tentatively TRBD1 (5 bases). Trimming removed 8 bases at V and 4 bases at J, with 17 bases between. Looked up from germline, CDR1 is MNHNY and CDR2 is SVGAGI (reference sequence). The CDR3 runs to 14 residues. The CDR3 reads CASLHLRGAYGYTF. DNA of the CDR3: TGTGCCAGCTTACACCTTAGGGGTGCCTATGGCTACACCTTC.

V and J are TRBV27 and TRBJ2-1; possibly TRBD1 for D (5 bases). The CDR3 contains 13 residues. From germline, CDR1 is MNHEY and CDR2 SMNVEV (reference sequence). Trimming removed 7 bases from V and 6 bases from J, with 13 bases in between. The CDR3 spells CASTPWGGNEQFF. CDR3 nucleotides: TGTGCCAGCACCCCTTGGGGCGGCAATGAGCAGTTCTTC.

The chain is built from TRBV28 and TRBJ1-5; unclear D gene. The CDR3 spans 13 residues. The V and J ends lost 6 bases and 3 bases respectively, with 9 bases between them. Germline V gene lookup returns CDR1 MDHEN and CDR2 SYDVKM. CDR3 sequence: CASRPGTNQPQHF. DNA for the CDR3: TGTGCCAGCAGGCCAGGCACCAATCAGCCCCAGCATTTT.

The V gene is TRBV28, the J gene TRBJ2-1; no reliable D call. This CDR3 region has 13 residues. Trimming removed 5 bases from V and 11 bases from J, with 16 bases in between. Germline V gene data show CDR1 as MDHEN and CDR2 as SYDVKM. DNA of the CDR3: TGTGCCAGCAGTCCATGGACCCGACCTCAGCAGTTCTTC. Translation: CASSPWTRPQQFF.

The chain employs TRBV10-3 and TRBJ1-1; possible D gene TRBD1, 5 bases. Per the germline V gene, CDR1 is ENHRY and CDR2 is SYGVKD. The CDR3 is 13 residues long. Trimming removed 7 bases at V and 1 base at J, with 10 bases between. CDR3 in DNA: TGTGCCATCATCGGGACGGAGAACACTGAAGCTTTCTTT. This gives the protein CAIIGTENTEAFF.

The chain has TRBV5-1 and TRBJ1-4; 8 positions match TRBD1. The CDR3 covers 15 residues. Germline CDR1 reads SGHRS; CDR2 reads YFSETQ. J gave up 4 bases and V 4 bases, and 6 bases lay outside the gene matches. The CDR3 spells CASSLQGADNEKLFF. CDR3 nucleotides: TGCGCCAGCAGCCTTCAGGGGGCAGATAATGAAAAACTGTTTTTT.

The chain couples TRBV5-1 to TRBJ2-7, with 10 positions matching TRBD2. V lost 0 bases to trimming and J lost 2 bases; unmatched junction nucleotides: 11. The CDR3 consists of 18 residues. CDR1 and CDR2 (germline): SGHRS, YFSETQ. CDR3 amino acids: CASSLGGTGTSVPYEQYF. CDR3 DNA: TGCGCCAGCAGCTTGGGGGGGACCGGGACTAGCGTGCCCTACGAGCAGTACTTC.

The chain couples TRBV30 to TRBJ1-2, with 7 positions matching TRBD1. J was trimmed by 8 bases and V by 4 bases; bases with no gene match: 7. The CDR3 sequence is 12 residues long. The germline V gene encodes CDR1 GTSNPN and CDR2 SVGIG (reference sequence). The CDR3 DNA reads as TGTGCCTGGACCAGACAGGGTCCGGGCTACACCTTC. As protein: CAWTRQGPGYTF.

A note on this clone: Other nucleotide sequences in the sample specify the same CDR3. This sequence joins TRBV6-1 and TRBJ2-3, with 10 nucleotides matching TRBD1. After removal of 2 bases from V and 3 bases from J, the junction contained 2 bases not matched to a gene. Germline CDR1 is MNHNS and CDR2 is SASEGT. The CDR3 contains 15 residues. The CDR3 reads CASSEPGQGTDTQYF. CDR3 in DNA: TGTGCCAGCAGTGAACCGGGACAGGGGACAGATACGCAGTATTTT.

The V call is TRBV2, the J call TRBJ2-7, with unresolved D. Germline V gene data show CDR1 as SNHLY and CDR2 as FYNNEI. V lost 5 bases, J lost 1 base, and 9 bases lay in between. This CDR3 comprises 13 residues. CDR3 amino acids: CASSRLDSYEQYF. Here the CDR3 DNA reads TGTGCCAGCAGTCGCTTAGATTCCTACGAGCAGTACTTC. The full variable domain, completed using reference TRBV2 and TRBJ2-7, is EPEVTQTPSHQVTQMGQEVILRCVPISNHLYFYWYRQILGQKVEFLVSFYNNEISEKSEIFDDQFSVERPDGSNFTLKIRSTKLEDSAMYFCASSRLDSYEQYFGPGTRLTVT.

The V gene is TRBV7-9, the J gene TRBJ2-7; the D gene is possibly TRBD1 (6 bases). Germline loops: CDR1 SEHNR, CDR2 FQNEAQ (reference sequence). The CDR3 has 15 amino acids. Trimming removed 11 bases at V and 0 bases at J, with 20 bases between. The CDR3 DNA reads TGTGCCGTCAGAATACAGGGTCCCATCTCCTACGAGCAGTACTTC. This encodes CAVRIQGPISYEQYF.

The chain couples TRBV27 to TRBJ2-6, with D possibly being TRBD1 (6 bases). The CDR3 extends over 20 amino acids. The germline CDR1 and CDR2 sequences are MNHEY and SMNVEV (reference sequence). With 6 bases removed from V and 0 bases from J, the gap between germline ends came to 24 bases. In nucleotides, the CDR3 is TGTGCCAGCAGACCGAGGGGGACCGGAAGGCCCCCCTCTGGGGCCAACGTCCTGACTTTC. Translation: CASRPRGTGRPPSGANVLTF.

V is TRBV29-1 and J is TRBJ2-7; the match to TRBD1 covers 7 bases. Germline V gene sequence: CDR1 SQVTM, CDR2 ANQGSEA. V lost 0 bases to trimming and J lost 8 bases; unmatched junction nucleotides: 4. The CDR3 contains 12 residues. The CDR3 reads CSVEDQGDQQYF. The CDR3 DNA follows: TGCAGCGTTGAAGATCAGGGGGACCAGCAGTACTTC.

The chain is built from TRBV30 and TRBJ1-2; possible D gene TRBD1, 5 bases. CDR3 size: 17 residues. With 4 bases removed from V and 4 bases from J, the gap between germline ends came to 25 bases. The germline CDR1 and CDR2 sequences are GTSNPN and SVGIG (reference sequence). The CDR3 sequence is CAWIPRLGGRRGYGYTF. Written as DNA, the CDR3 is TGTGCCTGGATTCCCCGCCTCGGGGGACGAAGGGGCTATGGCTACACCTTC.

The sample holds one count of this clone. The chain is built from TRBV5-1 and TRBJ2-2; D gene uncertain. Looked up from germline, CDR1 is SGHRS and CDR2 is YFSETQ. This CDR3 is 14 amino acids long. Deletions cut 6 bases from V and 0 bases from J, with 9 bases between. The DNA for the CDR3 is TGCGCCAGCACCCTGGGGACGAACACCGGGGAGCTGTTTTTT. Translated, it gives CASTLGTNTGELFF.

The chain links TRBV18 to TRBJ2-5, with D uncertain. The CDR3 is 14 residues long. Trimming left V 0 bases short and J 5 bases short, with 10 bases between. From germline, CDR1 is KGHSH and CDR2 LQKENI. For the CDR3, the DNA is TGTGCCAGCTCACCACCGTACGTACGGGAGACCCAGTACTTC. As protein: CASSPPYVRETQYF.

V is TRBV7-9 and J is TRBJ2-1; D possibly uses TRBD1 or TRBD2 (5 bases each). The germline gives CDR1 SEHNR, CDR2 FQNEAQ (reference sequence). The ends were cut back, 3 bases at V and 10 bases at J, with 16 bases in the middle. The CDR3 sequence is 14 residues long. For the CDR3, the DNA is TGTGCCAGCAGCTTTGGGTCCGGGGCTACAGAGCAGTTCTTC. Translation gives CASSFGSGATEQFF.

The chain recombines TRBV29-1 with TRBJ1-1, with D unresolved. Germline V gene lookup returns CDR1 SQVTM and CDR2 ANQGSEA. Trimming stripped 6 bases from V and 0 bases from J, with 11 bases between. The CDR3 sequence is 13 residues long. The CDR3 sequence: CSVTKNMNTEAFF. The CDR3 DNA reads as TGCAGCGTCACCAAGAACATGAACACTGAAGCTTTCTTT.

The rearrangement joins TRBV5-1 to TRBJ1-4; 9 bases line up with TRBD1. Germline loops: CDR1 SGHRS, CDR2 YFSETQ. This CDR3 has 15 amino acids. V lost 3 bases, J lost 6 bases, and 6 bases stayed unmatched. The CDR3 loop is CASSSTGQGHEKLFF. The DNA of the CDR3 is TGCGCCAGCAGCTCAACGGGACAGGGACATGAAAAACTGTTTTTT.